Listed below are T cell receptor beta chains from one sample, sequenced in a study of technical replicates of blood from a few donors. Libraries were prepared by immunoSEQ multiplex PCR; TCRdb keeps only in-frame clonotypes and omits some of them. The sample yields about 68,000 clones, nearly 98% seen once. Sequences were obtained from T cells isolated from PBMCs. These receptors all stem from a human donor in good health. Each CDR3 is given with its conserved first and last residue. The D gene is left open where the match is weak. Only some rows state a clone size, as once, few, many or a class for expanded clones.

TRBD2,TRBV7-9,TRBJ2-5,.,TGTGCCAGCAGTCCCGGGACTAGCGGAATAAAAGAGACCCAGTACTTC,CASSPGTSGIKETQYF
TRBD2,TRBV30,TRBJ2-2,.,TGTGCCTGGAAAGGACTAGCGGAGAACACCGGGGAGCTGTTTTTT,CAWKGLAENTGELFF
.,TRBV6-6,TRBJ1-5,.,TGTGCCAGCAGCCCCTTTTTGCAGCCCCAGCATTTT,CASSPFLQPQHF
.,TRBV30,TRBJ1-3,.,TGTGCCTGGGCCTTTGGGGGGGGTCCCCACACCTTAGGAAACACCATATATTTT,CAWAFGGGPHTLGNTIYF
.,TRBV7-9,TRBJ2-7,.,TGTGCCAGCAGCGTGACTAGCTCCTACGAGCAGTACTTC,CASSVTSSYEQYF
.,TRBV4-3,TRBJ2-1,.,TGCGCCAGCAGCCAAGATCTAGAGGGCAATGAGCAGTTCTTC,CASSQDLEGNEQFF
TRBD2,TRBV11-3,TRBJ2-7,.,TGTGCCAGCAGCGGGCCGGGACTAGCGTCCTCCGAGCAGTACTTC,CASSGPGLASSEQYF
TRBD1,TRBV19,TRBJ1-5,.,TGTGCCAGTAGAACAAGGGGGACAGGGTCTAGCAATCAGCCCCAGCATTTT,CASRTRGTGSSNQPQHF
TRBD2,TRBV7-6,TRBJ2-7,once,TGTGCCAGCAGTCAACCACTAGCGGTATCCTACGAGCAGTACTTC,CASSQPLAVSYEQYF
.,TRBV4-1,TRBJ1-1,.,TGCGCCAGCAGCCAGGGTGGCGGGGGATACACTGAAGCTTTCTTT,CASSQGGGGYTEAFF
.,TRBV5-6,TRBJ1-1,once,TGTGCCAGCAGCTTGAAGACTGGTGAAGCTTTCTTT,CASSLKTGEAFF
TRBD1,TRBV11-2,TRBJ2-7,.,TGTGCCAGCACCATTGGACAGGGCGACTACGAGCAGTACTTC,CASTIGQGDYEQYF
TRBD2,TRBV7-9,TRBJ2-1,once,TGTGCCAGCAGCTTAAGCGGGAGATTGGACAATGAGCAGTTCTTC,CASSLSGRLDNEQFF
.,TRBV28,TRBJ2-5,.,TGTGCCAGCAGGTCTTCGACAATAGCCCAGTACTTC,CASRSSTIAQYF
.,TRBV28,TRBJ1-1,.,TGTGCCAGCAGTTTAAGCGGGACGCAGAACACTGAAGCTTTCTTT,CASSLSGTQNTEAFF
TRBD1,TRBV7-9,TRBJ1-5,once,TGTGCCAGCAACGAAGGGGGCGAGCCCCAGCATTTT,CASNEGGEPQHF
.,TRBV9,TRBJ1-2,.,TGTGCCAGCAGCGTACAGGTAGACTATGGCTACACCTTC,CASSVQVDYGYTF
TRBD1,TRBV19,TRBJ1-5,.,TGTGCCAGTAGTATTCGACAGGGGGCGCGTGGTCAGCCCCAGCATTTT,CASSIRQGARGQPQHF
.,TRBV7-3,TRBJ2-2,.,TGTGCCAGCAGCTTAAAGGACAGACACACCGGGGAGCTGTTTTTT,CASSLKDRHTGELFF
.,TRBV14,TRBJ2-2,.,TGTGCCAGCAGCCAAGCTCGGGTTGGAGAGCTGTTTTTT,CASSQARVGELFF
.,TRBV6-5,TRBJ2-1,.,TGTGCCAGCAGTTACTCGAGCGTGAATGAGCAGTTCTTC,CASSYSSVNEQFF
TRBD2,TRBV4-2,TRBJ2-7,once,TGTGCCAGCAGCCAAGAACTCTGGCGGGAGCACTTCGACTACGAGCAGTACTTC,CASSQELWREHFDYEQYF
.,TRBV29-1,TRBJ1-1,.,TGCAGCGTTCCGGAGGGGAACACTGAAGCTTTCTTT,CSVPEGNTEAFF
TRBD1,TRBV7-2,TRBJ1-1,.,TGTGCCAGCAGCTTAGGTGCAGGGGGCTGGACTGAAGCTTTCTTT,CASSLGAGGWTEAFF
.,TRBV10-3,TRBJ1-1,once,TGTGCCATCAGTCGACAGATTAAGAACACTGAAGCTTTCTTT,CAISRQIKNTEAFF
.,TRBV19,TRBJ1-2,.,TGTGCCAGTAGAGTCCCCGGTGGCTACACCTTC,CASRVPGGYTF
TRBD1,TRBV4-2,TRBJ1-2,.,TGTGCCAGCAGCCACACCGGGACAGGGGTGTATGGCTACACCTTC,CASSHTGTGVYGYTF
TRBD2,TRBV4-1,TRBJ2-1,.,TGCGCCAGCAGCCGGTCCGAGCGGGGAACCTACAATGAGCAGTTCTTC,CASSRSERGTYNEQFF
.,TRBV30,TRBJ1-5,.,TGTGCCTGGAGGCGGGATCGGAATCAGCCCCAGCATTTT,CAWRRDRNQPQHF
TRBD1,TRBV19,TRBJ1-4,.,TGTGCCAGTAGTATCCCCTCAGGGGGCTACGAAAAACTGTTTTTT,CASSIPSGGYEKLFF
TRBD1,TRBV18,TRBJ2-5,.,TGTGCCAGCTCACCAACGACAGGGGGAGGTAGAGAGACCCAGTACTTC,CASSPTTGGGRETQYF
.,TRBV10-3,TRBJ1-5,.,TGTGCCATCAGTGGGGCGGGAAATACATATCAGCCCCAGCATTTT,CAISGAGNTYQPQHF